This section outlines one T cell receptor (beta chain) sequence together with its context. The CDR3 spans 14 residues. The germline V gene encodes CDR1 SGHNT and CDR2 YYREEE (reference sequence). The V segment lost 2 bases and the J segment 4 bases; nucleotides outside the gene matches: 1. The record originates from a study of blood T cell repertoires in COVID-19. On the study more broadly: Sites across the United States, Italy and Spain contributed samples from acute and convalescent COVID-19. From T cells, B-cell-depleted T cells, or PBMCs came the material, which was cDNA or gDNA.

Seattle patients were enrolled during active infection and followed longitudinally. Per the original data handling: Amplification with reference gene primers provided the estimates of nucleated cell counts. Only in-frame clones appear in the TCRdb table, and some are missing; sequencing was by immunoSEQ multiplex PCR. V and J calls and clone size are given by that table; D and trimming were obtained from the DNA. The repertoire consists of 150,000 to 200,000 clones, with 82% occurring once and the leading ten covering around 8%. The V and J genes are TRBV5-4 and TRBJ1-4; 8 bases are shared with TRBD1. This TCR came from a woman aged 60 to 75 with COVID-19, enrolled during active disease. The sequencing sample was made of peripheral blood. CDR3 sequence reads: CASSFGQGNEKLFF. Here the CDR3 DNA reads TGTGCCAGCAGCTTCGGACAGGGTAATGAAAAACTGTTTTTT.